Following are 8 T cell receptor beta chains from one sample sequenced in a study of shared clonotypes between healthy human individuals. TCRdb's table, derived via immunoSEQ multiplex PCR, lists solely in-frame clones and lacks some. The sample has 2,500,000 or so clones; more than 85% are singletons. Sequences were obtained from naive CD4+ T cells from PBMCs. As for subset: CD45RA+ positively selected. The receptor source for this set is a man aged 18 to 30 in good health. Some clones in this sample may be carry-over from other donors' samples.

The rearrangement joins TRBV25-1 to TRBJ1-2, with D unclear. CDR1 is MGHDK and CDR2 is SYGVNS in the germline V gene. This CDR3 has 18 residues. Trimming cost V 3 bases and J 1 base, with 21 bases left between them. In nucleotides, the CDR3 is TGTGCCAGCAGTGATTCTCAGGACCCTCTACTGATTAACTATGGCTACACCTTC. Encoded protein: CASSDSQDPLLINYGYTF.

This chain links TRBV5-1 with TRBJ2-6, with D possibly called TRBD1 or TRBD2 (5 bases each). Trimming removed 0 bases at V and 1 base at J, with 11 bases between. Looked up from germline, CDR1 is SGHRS and CDR2 is YFSETQ. The CDR3 consists of 17 residues. CDR3 DNA sequence: TGCGCCAGCAGCTTGGAGGGACCGTATTCTGGGGCCAACGTCCTGACTTTC. Protein: CASSLEGPYSGANVLTF.

The chain is built from TRBV2 and TRBJ1-2; 7 nucleotides line up with TRBD1. CDR1 and CDR2 (germline): SNHLY, FYNNEI. The CDR3 extends over 14 amino acids. The J segment lost 0 bases and the V segment lost 7 bases, leaving 5 bases of the junction unmatched. The CDR3 reads CASTSTGSNYGYTF. The CDR3 DNA reads as TGTGCCAGCACCTCGACAGGGTCTAACTATGGCTACACCTTC. The complete variable domain, with remaining parts taken from reference TRBV2 and TRBJ1-2, reads EPEVTQTPSHQVTQMGQEVILRCVPISNHLYFYWYRQILGQKVEFLVSFYNNEISEKSEIFDDQFSVERPDGSNFTLKIRSTKLEDSAMYFCASTSTGSNYGYTFGSGTRLTVV.

The chain carries TRBV4-3 and TRBJ2-3; 16 bases are a match to TRBD2. This CDR3 spans 21 amino acids. The ends lost 4 bases at V and 2 bases at J; junction bases unmatched: 15. From germline, CDR1 is LGHNA and CDR2 YSLEER. Here the CDR3 reads CASSPRYTGTSGRAPTDTQYF. CDR3 DNA sequence: TGCGCCAGCAGCCCACGTTATACCGGGACTAGCGGGAGGGCGCCCACAGATACGCAGTATTTT.

This chain joins TRBV7-9 and TRBJ2-5, with 7 bases fitting TRBD2. J lost 1 base, V lost 6 bases, and 2 bases had no gene match. The CDR3 extends over 13 amino acids. CDR1 and CDR2 from the germline V gene are SEHNR and FQNEAQ (reference sequence). In nucleotides, the CDR3 is TGTGCCAGCAGGCGGGGGTCCCAAGAGACCCAGTACTTC. This codes for CASRRGSQETQYF.

The genes are TRBV5-1 and TRBJ2-3; 11 positions agree with TRBD2. Germline values: CDR1 SGHRS, CDR2 YFSETQ. The CDR3 totals 19 residues. J gave up 0 bases and V 4 bases, and 13 bases lay outside the gene matches. The CDR3 loop is CASSPWGASGRRSTDTQYF. The CDR3 DNA reads as TGCGCCAGCAGCCCTTGGGGGGCTAGCGGGAGGAGGAGCACAGATACGCAGTATTTT.

The gene calls are TRBV14 and TRBJ2-7, with D possibly TRBD2 on 5 matching bases. CDR1 is SGHDN, CDR2 FVKESK, per germline. The CDR3 is 13 residues long. The germline V and J ends were trimmed by 1 base and 5 bases, with 9 bases remaining between them. The chain's CDR3 is CASSQASPHEQYF. In DNA form, the CDR3 reads TGTGCCAGCAGCCAAGCTAGCCCCCACGAGCAGTACTTC.

This clone turned up a few times. The chain links TRBV30 to TRBJ1-2; TRBD1 agrees at 8 bases. This CDR3 contains 12 residues. The V gene's germline CDR1 is GTSNPN and CDR2 SVGIG (reference sequence). Germline trimming cut 3 bases from V and 8 bases from J; bases unmatched to any gene: 5. CDR3 nucleotide sequence: TGTGCCTGGAGCGGACAGGGTTGGGGCTACACCTTC. This sequence encodes CAWSGQGWGYTF.